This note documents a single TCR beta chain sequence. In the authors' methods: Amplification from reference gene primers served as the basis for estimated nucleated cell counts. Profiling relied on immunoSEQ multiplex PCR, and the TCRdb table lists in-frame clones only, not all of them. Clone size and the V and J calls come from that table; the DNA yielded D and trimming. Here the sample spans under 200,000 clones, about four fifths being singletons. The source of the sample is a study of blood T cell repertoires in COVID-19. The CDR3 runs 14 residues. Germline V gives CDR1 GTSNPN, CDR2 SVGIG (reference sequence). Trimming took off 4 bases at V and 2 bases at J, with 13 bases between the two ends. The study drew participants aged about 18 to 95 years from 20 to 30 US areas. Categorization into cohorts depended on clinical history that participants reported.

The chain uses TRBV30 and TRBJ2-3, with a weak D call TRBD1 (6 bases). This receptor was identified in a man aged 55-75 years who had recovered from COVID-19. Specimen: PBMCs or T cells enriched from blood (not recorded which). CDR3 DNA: TGTGCCTGGAATACAGGGTTTTTCACAGATACGCAGTATTTT. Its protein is CAWNTGFFTDTQYF.